The rows below give T cell receptor beta chains drawn from one sample of a study of T cells in Graves' hyperthyroidism and ophthalmopathy. MiXCR was run by TCRdb on the multiplex PCR reads, yielding one entry per CDR3 protein. The sample lists some 270,000 distinct CDR3 sequences, less than 15% seen once, with about 8% in the top ten. The sample consisted of blood. The receptors were sampled from a woman aged 25 to 45 with Graves' hyperthyroidism that later progressed to Graves' ophthalmopathy. The conserved cysteine and the conserved F or W are not part of the CDR3 here. Each record gives: D gene, V gene, J gene, CDR3 protein. A D gene is named only where the DNA matches it firmly.

D: NA
V: TRBV7-2
J: TRBJ2-5
CDR3: ASSPEGPPGAREETQY

D: TRBD1
V: TRBV4-1
J: TRBJ2-7
CDR3: ASSQVTGDFDYEQY

D: NA
V: TRBV7-8
J: TRBJ2-1
CDR3: ASSFAGTLTSNEQF

D: NA
V: TRBV29-1
J: TRBJ1-2
CDR3: SVGGGAFYGYT

D: NA
V: TRBV4-3
J: TRBJ1-5
CDR3: ASSQDWGSYSNQPQH

D: NA
V: TRBV20-1
J: TRBJ2-4
CDR3: SARDQRGVAKNIQY

D: TRBD1
V: TRBV10-3
J: TRBJ2-3
CDR3: ANETGFTDTQY

D: TRBD2
V: TRBV5-1
J: TRBJ2-1
CDR3: ASSLASGSGYNEQF

D: NA
V: TRBV27
J: TRBJ2-5
CDR3: ASSTLTGEEAGVPQETQY

D: TRBD1
V: TRBV18
J: TRBJ1-1
CDR3: ASSPETGGGTEAF

D: NA
V: TRBV30
J: TRBJ1-1
CDR3: AWSRQQNTEAF

D: TRBD1
V: TRBV3-1
J: TRBJ1-1
CDR3: ASSQDPGGRTEAF

D: NA
V: TRBV18
J: TRBJ2-3
CDR3: ASSPQVGLGTDTQY

D: NA
V: TRBV6-1
J: TRBJ1-5
CDR3: ASSSLGSGNQPQH

D: NA
V: TRBV5-1
J: TRBJ2-1
CDR3: ASSSTGSAYNEQF

D: TRBD2
V: TRBV20-1
J: TRBJ2-1
CDR3: SALPGLAFDEQF

D: NA
V: TRBV27
J: TRBJ1-1
CDR3: ASSFGRGVTEAF

D: NA
V: TRBV19
J: TRBJ2-2
CDR3: ASRPARGPGELF

D: NA
V: TRBV28
J: TRBJ1-4
CDR3: ASSPISRGKEKLF

D: TRBD2
V: TRBV3-1
J: TRBJ2-7
CDR3: ASSQSRWVSGRNYEQY

D: NA
V: TRBV7-2
J: TRBJ2-4
CDR3: ASSARDGQKNIQY

D: NA
V: TRBV7-3
J: TRBJ2-3
CDR3: ASSLLGFGDTQY

D: TRBD2
V: TRBV12-3/TRBV12-4
J: TRBJ2-7
CDR3: ATSVGTSGAYEQY

D: TRBD1
V: TRBV19
J: TRBJ2-2
CDR3: ASSSDRGLAGELF

D: TRBD1
V: TRBV24-1
J: TRBJ2-2
CDR3: ATSDPGGITGELF

D: NA
V: TRBV7-2
J: TRBJ2-4
CDR3: ASSFPDWHIQY

D: NA
V: TRBV7-2
J: TRBJ2-4
CDR3: ASSLALALPELAKNIQY